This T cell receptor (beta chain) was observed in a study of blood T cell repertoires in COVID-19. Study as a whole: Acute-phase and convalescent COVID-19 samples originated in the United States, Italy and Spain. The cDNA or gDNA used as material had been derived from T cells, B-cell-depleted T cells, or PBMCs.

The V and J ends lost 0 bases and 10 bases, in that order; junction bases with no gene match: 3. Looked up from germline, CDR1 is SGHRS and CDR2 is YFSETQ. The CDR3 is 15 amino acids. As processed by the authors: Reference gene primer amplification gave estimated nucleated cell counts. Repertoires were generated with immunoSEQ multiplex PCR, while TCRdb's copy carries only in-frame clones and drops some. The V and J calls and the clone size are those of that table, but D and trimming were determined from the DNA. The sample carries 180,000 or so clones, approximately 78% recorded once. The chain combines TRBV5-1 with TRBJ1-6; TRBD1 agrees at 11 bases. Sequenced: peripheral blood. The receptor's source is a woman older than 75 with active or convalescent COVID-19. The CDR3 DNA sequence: TGCGCCAGCAGCTTGGCGGGACAGGGGGGATCACCCCTCCACTTT. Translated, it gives CASSLAGQGGSPLHF.